This TCR beta chain was profiled in a study of shared clonotypes between healthy human individuals. Per the germline V gene, CDR1 is LGHNA and CDR2 is YSLEER. The CDR3 consists of 15 residues. The V end lost 0 bases, the J end lost 4 bases, and 13 bases lay between the germline ends. Produced via immunoSEQ multiplex PCR; TCRdb's table is partial and in-frame only. The table includes 450,000 to 500,000 clones, less than 80% detected once. The chain has TRBV4-3 and TRBJ2-7, with D possibly matching TRBD1 (6 bases). The receptor comes from a woman aged 40-49 years in good health. Some clones in this sample may be carry-over from other donors' samples. The sample consisted of PBMCs. CDR3 bases: TGCGCCAGCAGCCAAGATCCGGACAGCCCGTACGAGCAGTACTTC. Protein: CASSQDPDSPYEQYF.